The 2 T cell receptor beta chains reported below all come from one sample, sequenced in a study of cytomegalovirus exposure and HLA in healthy donors. Generated by immunoSEQ multiplex PCR, the TCRdb table keeps only in-frame clones and is missing some. Of about 75,000 clones listed, around four fifths are singletons. Sequencing was performed on PBMCs. The source of these receptors is a man aged 30-40 years in good health and CMV-seronegative.

This clone was observed once. The V and J genes are TRBV7-2 and TRBJ2-1, with 8 bases aligning to TRBD1. Looked up from germline, CDR1 is SGHTA and CDR2 is FQGNSA. V lost 1 base and J lost 1; bases outside the gene matches: 0. The CDR3 is made up of 15 amino acids. The CDR3 loop is CASSLGTGSYNEQFF. The CDR3 DNA sequence: TGTGCCAGCAGCTTAGGGACAGGGTCCTACAATGAGCAGTTCTTC.

The chain is built from TRBV27 and TRBJ2-7; maybe TRBD1 (7 bases). The CDR3 has 14 residues. CDR1 MNHEY and CDR2 SMNVEV come from the germline V gene (reference sequence). V lost 2 bases and J 5 bases, leaving 13 bases between the germline ends. The CDR3 protein is CASSLDRAGNEQYF. In DNA form, the CDR3 reads TGTGCCAGCAGTTTAGACAGGGCGGGGAACGAGCAGTACTTC.